The clone carrying this TCR beta chain was detected a few times. Its antigen is undetermined. The data derive from a study of cytomegalovirus exposure and HLA in healthy donors. Study-wide findings and caveats: Reports indicate that TCR beta sequences accurately predicted the HLA-A and HLA-B alleles of most subjects.

A multiplex PCR was run with 60 Vbeta primers and 13 Jbeta primers. Produced via immunoSEQ multiplex PCR; TCRdb's table is partial and in-frame only. The sample carries about 150,000 clones, roughly 75% recorded once. The junction had 5 bases not matched to a gene; V was cut back by 8 bases and J by 4 bases. CDR3 length equals 12 residues. Germline CDR1 is SQVTM and CDR2 is ANQGSEA. This sequence joins TRBV29-1 and TRBJ2-5; 9 nucleotides align to TRBD1. The TCR was taken from a man under 40 in good health. Sequencing input: PBMCs. CDR3 loop: CSQGTGIETQYF. The CDR3, as DNA: TGCAGCCAAGGGACAGGGATAGAGACCCAGTACTTC. Full variable domain (remainder filled in from reference TRBV29-1 and TRBJ2-5): SAVISQKPSRDICQRGTSLTIQCQVDSQVTMMFWYRQQPGQSLTLIATANQGSEATYESGFVIDKFPISRPNLTFSTLTVSNMSPEDSSIYLCSQGTGIETQYFGPGTRLLVL.